The 10 T cell receptor beta chains reported below all come from one sample, sequenced in a study of Ad26.COV2.S vaccination and SARS-CoV-2 variants. Libraries were prepared by immunoSEQ multiplex PCR; TCRdb keeps only in-frame clonotypes and omits some of them. The sample carries some 320,000 clones, about 86% recorded once. The treatment was: some 19 received Ad26.COV2.S at low or high dose, single or two shots; several received placebo; per-sample allocation not given. On day 63 after the first injection, vaccine and placebo recipients gave samples. Sequences were derived from peripheral blood, sampled in a trial of Ad26.COV2.S vaccine versus placebo. The source is a person between 18 and 65 years old who received the Ad26.COV2.S COVID-19 vaccine or a placebo.

The chain uses TRBV30 and TRBJ2-7; D is perhaps TRBD2 (6 bases). The CDR3 extends over 14 amino acids. V was cut by 0 bases and J by 3 bases, with 12 bases left in between. Germline V gene data show CDR1 as GTSNPN and CDR2 as SVGIG (reference sequence). This CDR3 is CAWSVPGSVYEQYF. The DNA of the CDR3 is TGTGCCTGGAGTGTGCCCGGGAGTGTCTACGAGCAGTACTTC.

In this sample, this clone turned up once. This chain joins TRBV6-7 and TRBJ2-2, with D possibly TRBD2 on 6 matching bases. TRBV6-7 is annotated as an ORF whose role is uncertain. The length of the CDR3 is 18 residues. V dropped 7 bases and J dropped 6 bases, with 27 bases sitting between them. CDR3: CASKGRVLVGREAGELFF. DNA of the CDR3: TGTGCCAGCAAGGGTCGCGTTTTGGTCGGCAGGGAGGCCGGGGAGCTGTTTTTT.

This clone showed up just once. This sequence joins TRBV6-2 or TRBV6-3 and TRBJ1-2; D is uncertain. V was trimmed by 0 bases and J by 0 bases, leaving 5 bases between them. This CDR3 spans 14 amino acids. Germline assignment: CDR1 MNHEY and CDR2 SVGEGT. The CDR3 loop is CASSYSTTNYGYTF. The DNA for the CDR3 is TGTGCCAGCAGTTACTCGACAACTAACTATGGCTACACCTTC.

V usage is TRBV29-1 and J usage is TRBJ1-1; 7 positions match TRBD1. V was clipped by 2 bases and J by 0 bases; unmatched bases: 3. Germline assignment: CDR1 SQVTM and CDR2 ANQGSEA. The CDR3 contains 14 residues. The DNA of the CDR3 is TGCAGCGTTGAAAACAGGGGCATGAACACTGAAGCTTTCTTT. Its translation: CSVENRGMNTEAFF.

The V call is TRBV7-2, the J call TRBJ1-1; D is ambiguous. CDR1 and CDR2 (germline): SGHTA, FQGNSA. CDR3 length: 13 residues. V was shortened by 3 bases and J by 4 bases, with 9 bases between the two germline ends. The CDR3 nucleotides are TGTGCCAGCAGCTTTAACACTCCCACTGAAGCTTTCTTT. Amino acid sequence: CASSFNTPTEAFF.

A remark on this clone: The same CDR3 also results from other DNA sequences found in this sample. The chain joins TRBV10-3 to TRBJ1-6; no reliable D call. The CDR3 runs 15 residues. The germline V gene has CDR1 ENHRY and CDR2 SYGVKD. V lost 0 bases and J 9 bases, leaving 12 bases between the germline ends. In DNA, the CDR3 is TGTGCCATCAGTGAGTCGGATCGGGGAGGTTCACCCCTCCACTTT. Residues: CAISESDRGGSPLHF.

The chain carries TRBV5-6 and TRBJ2-1; 8 bases agree with TRBD2. Germline CDR1 SGHDT, CDR2 YYEEEE. This CDR3 region has 17 residues. V was clipped by 4 bases and J by 0 bases; unmatched bases: 9. In DNA form, the CDR3 reads TGTGCCAGCAGCCGCCACGGGGGGGCCGCCTCCTACAATGAGCAGTTCTTC. This translates into CASSRHGGAASYNEQFF.

This chain joins TRBV4-1 and TRBJ1-2; D gene ambiguous. V was shortened by 0 bases and J by 0 bases, with 8 bases between the two germline ends. Germline V gives CDR1 MGHRA, CDR2 YSYEKL. CDR3 length: 15 residues. In DNA, the CDR3 is TGCGCCAGCAGCCAAGATAGGAGGGCTAACTATGGCTACACCTTC. Translated, it gives CASSQDRRANYGYTF.

The chain couples TRBV6-2 or TRBV6-3 to TRBJ2-7; TRBD1 or TRBD2 may be the D gene (5 bases each). V was shortened by 3 bases and J by 3 bases, with 15 bases between the two germline ends. This CDR3 is 15 amino acids long. CDR1 is MNHEY and CDR2 is SVGEGT in the germline V gene. The CDR3 DNA reads TGTGCCAGCAGTTATGCAGGGAGACATTTCTACGAGCAGTACTTC. This gives the protein CASSYAGRHFYEQYF.

The J gene is TRBJ2-1, the V gene TRBV5-8; tentative D call: TRBD2 (5 bases). CDR1 is SGHTS and CDR2 is YDEGEE in the germline V gene. There are 16 residues in the CDR3. Trimming cost V 2 bases and J 7 bases, with 19 bases left between them. The CDR3 DNA sequence: TGTGCCAGCAGCTTTGAAACTCGACGGGGTGGGAATGAGCAGTTCTTC. Encoded protein: CASSFETRRGGNEQFF.